The entry below describes one TCR beta chain. This sample was included in a study of blood T cells in healthy people across ages. The second PCR ran roughly 6 to 11 cycles with a sample-barcoded 5' primer and J-beta primers. TCRdb itself ran the 5' RACE reads through MiXCR, one entry per CDR3 protein. The table has some 880,000 distinct CDR3 sequences, roughly 40% seen once. This CDR3 spans 16 amino acids. Germline CDR1 LNHNV, CDR2 YYDKDF (reference sequence). Between the trimmed V and J ends, which lost 5 bases and 2 bases, there was a span of 18 bases. Source material: blood. The sequence derives from a man aged 18 to 30 in good health. The chain recombines TRBV15 with TRBJ1-1; D gene uncertain. The CDR3 sequence: CATSAEQPWVNTEAFF. CDR3 nucleotides: TGTGCCACCAGCGCCGAACAGCCCTGGGTAAACACTGAAGCTTTCTTT.